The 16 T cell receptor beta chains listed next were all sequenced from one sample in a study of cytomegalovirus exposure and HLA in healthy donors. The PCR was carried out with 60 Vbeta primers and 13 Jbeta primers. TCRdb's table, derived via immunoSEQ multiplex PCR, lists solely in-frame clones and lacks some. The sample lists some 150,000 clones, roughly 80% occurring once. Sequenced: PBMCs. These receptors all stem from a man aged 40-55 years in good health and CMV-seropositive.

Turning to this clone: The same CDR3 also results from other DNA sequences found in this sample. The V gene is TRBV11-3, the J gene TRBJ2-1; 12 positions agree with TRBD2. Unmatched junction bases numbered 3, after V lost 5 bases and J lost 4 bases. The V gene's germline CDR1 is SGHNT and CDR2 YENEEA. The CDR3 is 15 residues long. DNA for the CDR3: TGTGCCAGCAGCCCCGGGACTAGCGGGTACAATGAGCAGTTCTTC. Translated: CASSPGTSGYNEQFF. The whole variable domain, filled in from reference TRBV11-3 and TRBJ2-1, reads EAGVVQSPRYKIIEKKQPVAFWCNPISGHNTLYWYLQNLGQGPELLIRYENEEAVDDSQLPKDRFSAERLKGVDSTLKIQPAELGDSAVYLCASSPGTSGYNEQFFGPGTRLTVL.

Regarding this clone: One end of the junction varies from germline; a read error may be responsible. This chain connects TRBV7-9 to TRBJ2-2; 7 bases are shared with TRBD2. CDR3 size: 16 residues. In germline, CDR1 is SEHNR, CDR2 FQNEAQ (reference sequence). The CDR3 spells CSSSQPGLKGTGELFF. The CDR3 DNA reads TGTTCCAGCAGCCAACCGGGACTAAAAGGTACCGGGGAGCTGTTTTTT.

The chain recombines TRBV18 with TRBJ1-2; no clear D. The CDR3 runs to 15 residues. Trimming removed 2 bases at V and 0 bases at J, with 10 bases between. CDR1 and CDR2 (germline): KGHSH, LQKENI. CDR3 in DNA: TGTGCCAGCTCACCAGTAACAGATACTAACTATGGCTACACCTTC. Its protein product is CASSPVTDTNYGYTF.

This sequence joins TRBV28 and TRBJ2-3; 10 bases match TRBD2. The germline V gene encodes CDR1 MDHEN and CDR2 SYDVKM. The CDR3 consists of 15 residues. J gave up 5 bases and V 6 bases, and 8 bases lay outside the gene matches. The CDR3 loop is CASRGLAKGGDTQYF. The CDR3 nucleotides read TGTGCCAGCAGGGGACTAGCGAAAGGGGGAGATACGCAGTATTTT. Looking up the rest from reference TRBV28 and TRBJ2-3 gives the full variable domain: DVKVTQSSRYLVKRTGEKVFLECVQDMDHENMFWYRQDPGLGLRLIYFSYDVKMKEKGDIPEGYSVSREKKERFSLILESASTNQTSMYLCASRGLAKGGDTQYFGPGTRLTVL.

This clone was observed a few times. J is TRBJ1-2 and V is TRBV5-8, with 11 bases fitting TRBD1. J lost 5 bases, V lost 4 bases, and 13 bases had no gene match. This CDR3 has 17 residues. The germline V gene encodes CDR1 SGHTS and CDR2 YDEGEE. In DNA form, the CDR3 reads TGTGCCAGCAGCGTACCGGGACAGGGGGGATACTATTATGGCTACACCTTC. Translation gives CASSVPGQGGYYYGYTF.

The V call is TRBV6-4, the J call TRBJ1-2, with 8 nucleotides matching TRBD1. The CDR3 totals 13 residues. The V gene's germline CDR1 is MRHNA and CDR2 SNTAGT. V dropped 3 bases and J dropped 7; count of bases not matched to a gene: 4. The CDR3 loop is CASSEGQGAGYTF. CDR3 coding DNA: TGTGCCAGCAGTGAGGGGCAGGGGGCTGGCTACACCTTC.

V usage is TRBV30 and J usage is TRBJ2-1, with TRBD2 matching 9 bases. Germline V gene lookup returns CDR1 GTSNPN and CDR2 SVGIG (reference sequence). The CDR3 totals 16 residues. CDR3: CASSKAGGGSYNEQFF. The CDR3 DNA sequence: TGTGCATCCTCTAAAGCGGGAGGCGGGTCCTACAATGAGCAGTTCTTC.

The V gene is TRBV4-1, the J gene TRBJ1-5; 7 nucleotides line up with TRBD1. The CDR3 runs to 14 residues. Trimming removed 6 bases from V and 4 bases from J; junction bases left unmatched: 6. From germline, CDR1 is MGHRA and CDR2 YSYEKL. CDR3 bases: TGCGCCAGCAGTCCCTTGACAGGGAATCAGCCCCAGCATTTT. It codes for CASSPLTGNQPQHF.

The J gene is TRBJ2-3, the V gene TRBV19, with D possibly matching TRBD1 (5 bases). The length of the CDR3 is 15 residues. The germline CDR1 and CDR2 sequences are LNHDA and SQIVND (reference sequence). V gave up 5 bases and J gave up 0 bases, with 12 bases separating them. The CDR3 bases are TGTGCCAGTAGTTCACAGGTCACTAGCACAGATACGCAGTATTTT. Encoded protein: CASSSQVTSTDTQYF.

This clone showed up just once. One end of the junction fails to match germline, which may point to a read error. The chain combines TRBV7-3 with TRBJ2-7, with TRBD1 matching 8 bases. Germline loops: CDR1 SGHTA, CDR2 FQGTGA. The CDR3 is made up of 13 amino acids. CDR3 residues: CSSSSGQGYEQYF. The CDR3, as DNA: TGTTCCAGCAGCTCCGGACAGGGCTACGAGCAGTACTTC.

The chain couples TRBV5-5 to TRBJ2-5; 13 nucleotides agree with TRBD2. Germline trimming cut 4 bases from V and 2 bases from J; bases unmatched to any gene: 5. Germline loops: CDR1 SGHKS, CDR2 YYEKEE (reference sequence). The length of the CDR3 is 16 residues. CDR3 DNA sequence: TGTGCCAGCAGCACCCCGGGACTAGCGGGACAAGAGACCCAGTACTTC. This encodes CASSTPGLAGQETQYF.

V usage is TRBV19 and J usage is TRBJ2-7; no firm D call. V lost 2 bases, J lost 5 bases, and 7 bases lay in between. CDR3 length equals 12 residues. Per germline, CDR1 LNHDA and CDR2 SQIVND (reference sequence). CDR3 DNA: TGTGCCAGTAGTATAAACTACAACGAGCAGTACTTC. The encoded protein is CASSINYNEQYF.

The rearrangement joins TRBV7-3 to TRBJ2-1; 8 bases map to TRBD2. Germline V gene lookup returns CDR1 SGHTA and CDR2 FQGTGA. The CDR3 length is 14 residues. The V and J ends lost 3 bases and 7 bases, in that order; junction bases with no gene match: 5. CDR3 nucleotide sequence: TGTGCCAGCAGCTTTAGCGGGATGGGGAATGAGCAGTTCTTC. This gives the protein CASSFSGMGNEQFF.

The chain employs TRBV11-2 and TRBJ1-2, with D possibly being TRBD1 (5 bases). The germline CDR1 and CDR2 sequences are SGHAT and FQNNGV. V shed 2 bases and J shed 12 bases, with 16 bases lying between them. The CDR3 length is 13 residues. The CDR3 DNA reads TGTGCCAGCAGCTTATCAGGGCGGTGGGGAAACACCTTC. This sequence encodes CASSLSGRWGNTF.

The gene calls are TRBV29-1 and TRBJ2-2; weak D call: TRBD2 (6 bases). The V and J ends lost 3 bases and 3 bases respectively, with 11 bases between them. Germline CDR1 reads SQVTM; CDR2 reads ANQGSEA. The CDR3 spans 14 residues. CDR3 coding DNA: TGCAGCGTTGAGCCTAGCGAACACACCGGGGAGCTGTTTTTT. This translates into CSVEPSEHTGELFF.

The CDR3: CASSPPRTYEQYF. CDR3 DNA sequence: TGTGCCAGCAGCCCCCCCAGGACCTACGAGCAGTACTTC. This chain connects TRBV13 to TRBJ2-7; D remains ambiguous. Germline values: CDR1 PRHDT, CDR2 FYEKMQ (reference sequence). The CDR3 covers 13 residues. Trimming removed 5 bases from V and 2 bases from J, with 10 bases in between.